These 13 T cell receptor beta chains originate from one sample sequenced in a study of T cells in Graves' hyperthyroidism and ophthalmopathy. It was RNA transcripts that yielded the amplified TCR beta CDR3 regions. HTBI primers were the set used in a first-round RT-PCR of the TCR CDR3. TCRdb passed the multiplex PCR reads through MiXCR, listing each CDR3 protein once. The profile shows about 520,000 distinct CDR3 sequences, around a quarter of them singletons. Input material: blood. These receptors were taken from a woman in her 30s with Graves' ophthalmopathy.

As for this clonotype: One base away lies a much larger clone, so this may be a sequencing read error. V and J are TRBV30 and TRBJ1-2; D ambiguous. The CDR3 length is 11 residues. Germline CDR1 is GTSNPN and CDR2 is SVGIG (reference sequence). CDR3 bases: TGTGCCTGGAGTCGTGGTTATGGCTACGCCTTC. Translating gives CAWSRGYGYAF. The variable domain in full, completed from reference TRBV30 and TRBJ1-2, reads SQTIHQWPATLVQPVGSPLSLECTVEGTSNPNLYWYRQAAGRGLQLLFYSVGIGQISSEVPQNLSASRPQDRQFILSSKKLLLSDSGFYLCAWSRGYGYAFGSGTRLTVV.

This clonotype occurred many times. The DNA of the CDR3 is TGTGCCATTGGACAGGAGGAGCACTACGAGCAGTACTTC. Translated: CAIGQEEHYEQYF. The chain employs TRBV10-3 and TRBJ2-7, with 7 bases aligning to TRBD1. The germline CDR1 and CDR2 sequences are ENHRY and SYGVKD. With 9 bases clipped from V and 3 bases from J, the junction kept 8 bases outside the gene matches. This CDR3 spans 13 amino acids.

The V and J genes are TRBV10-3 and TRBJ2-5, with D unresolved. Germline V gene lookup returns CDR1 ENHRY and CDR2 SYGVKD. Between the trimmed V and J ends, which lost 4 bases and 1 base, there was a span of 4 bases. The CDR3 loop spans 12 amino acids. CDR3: CAISGVQETQYF. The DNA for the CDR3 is TGTGCCATCAGTGGCGTCCAAGAGACCCAGTACTTC.

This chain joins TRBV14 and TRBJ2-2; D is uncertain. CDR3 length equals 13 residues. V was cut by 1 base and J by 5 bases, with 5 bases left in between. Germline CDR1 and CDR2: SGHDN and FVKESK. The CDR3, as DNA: TGTGCCAGCAGCCAAGTCAGAACCGGGGAGCTGTTTTTT. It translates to CASSQVRTGELFF.

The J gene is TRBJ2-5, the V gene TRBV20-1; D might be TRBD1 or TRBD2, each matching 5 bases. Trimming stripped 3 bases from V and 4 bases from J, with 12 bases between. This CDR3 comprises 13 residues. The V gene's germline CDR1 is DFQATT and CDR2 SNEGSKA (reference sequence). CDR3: CSARDLGPETQYF. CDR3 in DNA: TGCAGTGCTAGGGACCTGGGACCAGAGACCCAGTACTTC.

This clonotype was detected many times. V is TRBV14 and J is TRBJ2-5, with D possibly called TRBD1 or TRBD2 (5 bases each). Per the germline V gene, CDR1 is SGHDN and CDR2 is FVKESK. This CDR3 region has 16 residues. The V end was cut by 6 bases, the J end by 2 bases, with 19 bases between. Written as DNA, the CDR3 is TGTGCCAGCAGTCAGAGGGGAACAGGAATACAAGAGACCCAGTACTTC. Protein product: CASSQRGTGIQETQYF.

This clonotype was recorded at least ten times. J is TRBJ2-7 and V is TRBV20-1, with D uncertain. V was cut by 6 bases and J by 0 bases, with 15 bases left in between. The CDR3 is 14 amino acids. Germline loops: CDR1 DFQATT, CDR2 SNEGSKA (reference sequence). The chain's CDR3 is CSAHRAQSSYEQYF. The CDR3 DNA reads TGCAGTGCGCACCGAGCACAGTCCTCCTACGAGCAGTACTTC.

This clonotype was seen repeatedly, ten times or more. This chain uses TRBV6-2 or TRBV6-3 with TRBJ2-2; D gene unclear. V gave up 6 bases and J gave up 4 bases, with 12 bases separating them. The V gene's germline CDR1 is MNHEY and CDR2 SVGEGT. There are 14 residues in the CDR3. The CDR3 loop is CASRGTHRTGELFF. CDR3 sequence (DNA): TGTGCCAGCAGGGGCACCCACCGCACCGGGGAGCTGTTTTTT.

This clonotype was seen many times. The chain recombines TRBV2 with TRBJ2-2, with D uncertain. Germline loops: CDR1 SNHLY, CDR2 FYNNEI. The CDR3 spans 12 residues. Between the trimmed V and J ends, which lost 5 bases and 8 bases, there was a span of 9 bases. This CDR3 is CASSPLLGELFF. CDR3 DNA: TGTGCCAGCAGTCCCCTGTTGGGGGAGCTGTTTTTT. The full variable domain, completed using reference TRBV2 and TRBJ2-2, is EPEVTQTPSHQVTQMGQEVILRCVPISNHLYFYWYRQILGQKVEFLVSFYNNEISEKSEIFDDQFSVERPDGSNFTLKIRSTKLEDSAMYFCASSPLLGELFFGEGSRLTVL.

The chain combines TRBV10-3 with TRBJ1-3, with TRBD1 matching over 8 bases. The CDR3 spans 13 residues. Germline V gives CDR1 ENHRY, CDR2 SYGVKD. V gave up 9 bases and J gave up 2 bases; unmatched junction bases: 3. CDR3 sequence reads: CAIQGATGNTIYF. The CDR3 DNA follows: TGTGCCATTCAGGGGGCAACTGGAAACACCATATATTTT.

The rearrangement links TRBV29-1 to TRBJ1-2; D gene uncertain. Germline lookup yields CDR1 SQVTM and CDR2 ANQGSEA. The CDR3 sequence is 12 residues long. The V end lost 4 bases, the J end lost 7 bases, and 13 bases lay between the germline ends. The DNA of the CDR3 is TGCAGCGTTGGACGGCCATTAGGTGGCTACACCTTC. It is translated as CSVGRPLGGYTF.

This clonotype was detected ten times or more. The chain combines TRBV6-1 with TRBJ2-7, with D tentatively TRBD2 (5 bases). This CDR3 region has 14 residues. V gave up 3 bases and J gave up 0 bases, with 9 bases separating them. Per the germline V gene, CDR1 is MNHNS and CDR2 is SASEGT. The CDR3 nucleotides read TGTGCCAGCAGTGATGGGAGTGACTCCTACGAGCAGTACTTC. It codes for CASSDGSDSYEQYF.

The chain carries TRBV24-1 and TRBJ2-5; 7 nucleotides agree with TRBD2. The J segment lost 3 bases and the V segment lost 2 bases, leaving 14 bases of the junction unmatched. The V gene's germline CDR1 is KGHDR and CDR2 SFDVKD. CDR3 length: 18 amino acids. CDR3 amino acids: CATSDSAAASGLKETQYF. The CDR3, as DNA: TGTGCCACCAGTGATTCCGCGGCGGCTAGCGGCCTGAAAGAGACCCAGTACTTC.